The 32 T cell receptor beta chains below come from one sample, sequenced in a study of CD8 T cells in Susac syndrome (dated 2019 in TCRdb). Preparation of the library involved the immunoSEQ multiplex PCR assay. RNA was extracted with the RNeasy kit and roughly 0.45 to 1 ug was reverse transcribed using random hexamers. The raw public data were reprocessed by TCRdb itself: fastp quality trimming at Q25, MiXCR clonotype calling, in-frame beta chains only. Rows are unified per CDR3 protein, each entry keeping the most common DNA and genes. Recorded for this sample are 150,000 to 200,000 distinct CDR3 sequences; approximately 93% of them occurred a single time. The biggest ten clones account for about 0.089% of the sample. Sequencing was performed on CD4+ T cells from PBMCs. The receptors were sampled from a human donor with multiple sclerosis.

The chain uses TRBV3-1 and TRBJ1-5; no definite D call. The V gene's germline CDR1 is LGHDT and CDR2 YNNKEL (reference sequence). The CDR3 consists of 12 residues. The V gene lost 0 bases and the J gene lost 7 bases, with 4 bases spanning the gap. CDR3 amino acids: CASSQDQQPQHF. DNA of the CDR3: TGTGCCAGCAGCCAAGATCAGCAGCCCCAGCATTTT.

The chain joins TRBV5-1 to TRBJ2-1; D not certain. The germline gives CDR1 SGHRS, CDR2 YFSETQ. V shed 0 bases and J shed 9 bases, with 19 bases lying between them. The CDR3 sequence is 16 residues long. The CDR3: CASSLGAASSQAEQFF. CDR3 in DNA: TGCGCCAGCAGCTTGGGTGCGGCCTCCTCCCAGGCTGAGCAGTTCTTC.

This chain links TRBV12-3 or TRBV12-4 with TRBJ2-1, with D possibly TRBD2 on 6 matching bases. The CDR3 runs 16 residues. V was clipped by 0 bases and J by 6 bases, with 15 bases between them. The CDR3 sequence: CASSLARGLAANEQFF. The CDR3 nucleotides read TGTGCCAGCAGTTTAGCGCGGGGATTAGCGGCCAATGAGCAGTTCTTC.

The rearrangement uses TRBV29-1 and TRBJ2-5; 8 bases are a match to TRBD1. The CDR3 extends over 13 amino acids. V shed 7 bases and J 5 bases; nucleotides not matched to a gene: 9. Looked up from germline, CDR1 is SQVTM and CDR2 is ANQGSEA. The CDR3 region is CSGITGTGETQYF. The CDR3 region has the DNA TGCAGCGGGATCACTGGGACAGGCGAGACCCAGTACTTC.

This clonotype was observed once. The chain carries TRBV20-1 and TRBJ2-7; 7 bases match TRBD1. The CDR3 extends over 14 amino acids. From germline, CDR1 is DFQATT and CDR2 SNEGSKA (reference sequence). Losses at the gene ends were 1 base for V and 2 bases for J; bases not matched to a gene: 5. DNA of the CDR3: TGCAGTGCTAGAGGGCAGGGGGTAACCTACGAGCAGTACTTC. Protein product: CSARGQGVTYEQYF.

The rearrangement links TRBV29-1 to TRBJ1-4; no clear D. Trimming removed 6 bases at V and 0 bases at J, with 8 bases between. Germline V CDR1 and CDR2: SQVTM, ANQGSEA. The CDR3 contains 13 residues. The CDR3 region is CSVSGTTNEKLFF. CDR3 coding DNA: TGCAGCGTCTCGGGGACAACTAATGAAAAACTGTTTTTT.

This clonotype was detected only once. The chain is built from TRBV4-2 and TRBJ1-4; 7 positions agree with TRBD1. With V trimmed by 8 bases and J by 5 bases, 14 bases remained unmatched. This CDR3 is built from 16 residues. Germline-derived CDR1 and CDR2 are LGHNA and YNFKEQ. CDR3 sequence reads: CASRSQPGQTNEKLFF. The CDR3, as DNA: TGTGCCAGCCGATCGCAACCGGGACAGACGAATGAAAAACTGTTTTTT.

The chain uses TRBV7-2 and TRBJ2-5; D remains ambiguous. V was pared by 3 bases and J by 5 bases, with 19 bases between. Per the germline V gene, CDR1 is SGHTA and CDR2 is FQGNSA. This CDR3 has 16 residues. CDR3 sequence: CASSFSSSGLGETQYF. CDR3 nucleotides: TGTGCCAGCAGCTTCTCATCCTCCGGGCTGGGGGAGACCCAGTACTTC.

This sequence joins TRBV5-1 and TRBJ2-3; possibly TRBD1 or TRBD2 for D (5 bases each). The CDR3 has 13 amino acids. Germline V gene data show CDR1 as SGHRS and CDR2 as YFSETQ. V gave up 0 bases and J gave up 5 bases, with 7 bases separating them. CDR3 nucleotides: TGCGCCAGCAGCTTGGAGAGGGGAGATACGCAGTATTTT. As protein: CASSLERGDTQYF.

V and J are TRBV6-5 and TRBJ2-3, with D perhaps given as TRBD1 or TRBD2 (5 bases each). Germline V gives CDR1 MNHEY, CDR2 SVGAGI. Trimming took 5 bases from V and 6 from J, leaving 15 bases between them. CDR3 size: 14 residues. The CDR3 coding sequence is TGTGCCAGCAGTCGCAAGGGACCCTCGGATACGCAGTATTTT. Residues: CASSRKGPSDTQYF.

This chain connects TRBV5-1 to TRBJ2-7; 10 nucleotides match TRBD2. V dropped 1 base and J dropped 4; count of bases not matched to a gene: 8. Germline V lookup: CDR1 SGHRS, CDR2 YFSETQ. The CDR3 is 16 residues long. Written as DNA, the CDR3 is TGCGCCAGCAGCTTGCTGGCTAGCGGGAGTTGGTACGAGCAGTACTTC. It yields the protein CASSLLASGSWYEQYF.

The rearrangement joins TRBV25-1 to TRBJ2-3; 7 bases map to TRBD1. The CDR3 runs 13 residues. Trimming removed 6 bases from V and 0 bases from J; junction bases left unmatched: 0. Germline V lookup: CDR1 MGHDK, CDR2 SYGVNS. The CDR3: CASRTGSTDTQYF. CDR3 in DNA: TGTGCCAGCAGGACAGGGAGCACAGATACGCAGTATTTT.

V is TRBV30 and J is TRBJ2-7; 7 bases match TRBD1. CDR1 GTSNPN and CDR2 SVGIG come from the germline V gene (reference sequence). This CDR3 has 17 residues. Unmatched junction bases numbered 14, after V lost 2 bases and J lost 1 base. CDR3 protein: CAWSTRGLRDRSYEQYF. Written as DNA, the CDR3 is TGTGCCTGGAGTACACGGGGCCTCCGGGACAGATCCTACGAGCAGTACTTC. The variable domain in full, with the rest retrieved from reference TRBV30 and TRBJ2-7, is SQTIHQWPATLVQPVGSPLSLECTVEGTSNPNLYWYRQAAGRGLQLLFYSVGIGQISSEVPQNLSASRPQDRQFILSSKKLLLSDSGFYLCAWSTRGLRDRSYEQYFGPGTRLTVT.

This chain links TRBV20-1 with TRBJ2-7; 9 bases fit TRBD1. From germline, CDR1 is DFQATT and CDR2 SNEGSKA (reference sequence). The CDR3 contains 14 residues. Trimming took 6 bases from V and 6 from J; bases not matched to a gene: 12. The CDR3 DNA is TGCAGTGCACAAGAGACAGGGGGGGTAGGCGAGCAGTACTTC. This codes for CSAQETGGVGEQYF.

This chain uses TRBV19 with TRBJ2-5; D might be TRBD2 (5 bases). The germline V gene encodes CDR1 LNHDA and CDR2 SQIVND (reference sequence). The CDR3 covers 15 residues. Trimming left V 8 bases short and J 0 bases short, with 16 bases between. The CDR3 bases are TGTGCCAGTTCCCCTGGGAGCACGTACCAAGAGACCCAGTACTTC. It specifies CASSPGSTYQETQYF.

The CDR3 nucleotides are TGCGCCAGCAGCTTGGGGGGCTTTATGAACACTGAAGCTTTCTTT. It encodes CASSLGGFMNTEAFF. This chain connects TRBV5-1 to TRBJ1-1; D may be TRBD1 (5 bases). The CDR3 length is 15 residues. V was clipped by 0 bases and J by 0 bases, with 9 bases between them. The germline CDR1 and CDR2 sequences are SGHRS and YFSETQ.

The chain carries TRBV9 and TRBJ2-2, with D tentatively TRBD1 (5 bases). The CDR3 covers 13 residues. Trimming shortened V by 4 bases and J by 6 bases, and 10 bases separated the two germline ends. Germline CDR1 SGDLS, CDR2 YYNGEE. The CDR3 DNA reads TGTGCCAGCAGCCCAGGGATGGCCGGGGAGCTGTTTTTT. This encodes CASSPGMAGELFF.

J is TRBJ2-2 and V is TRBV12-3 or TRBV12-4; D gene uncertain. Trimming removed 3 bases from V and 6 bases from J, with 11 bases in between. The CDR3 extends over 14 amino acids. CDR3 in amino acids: CASSLVGVAGELFF. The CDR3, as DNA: TGTGCCAGCAGTTTGGTAGGAGTGGCCGGGGAGCTGTTTTTT.

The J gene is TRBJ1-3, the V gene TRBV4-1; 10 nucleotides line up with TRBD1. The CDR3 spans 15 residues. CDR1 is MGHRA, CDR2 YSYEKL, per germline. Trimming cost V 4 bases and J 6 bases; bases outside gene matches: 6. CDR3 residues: CASSLQTGGVNTIYF. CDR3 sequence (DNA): TGCGCCAGCAGCCTCCAGACAGGGGGCGTAAACACCATATATTTT.

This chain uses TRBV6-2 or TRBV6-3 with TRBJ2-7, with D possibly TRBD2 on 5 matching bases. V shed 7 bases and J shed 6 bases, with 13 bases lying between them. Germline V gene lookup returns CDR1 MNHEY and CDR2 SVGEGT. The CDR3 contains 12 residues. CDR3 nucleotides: TGTGCCAGCACCCCGGAACGGGGCGAGCAGTACTTC. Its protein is CASTPERGEQYF.

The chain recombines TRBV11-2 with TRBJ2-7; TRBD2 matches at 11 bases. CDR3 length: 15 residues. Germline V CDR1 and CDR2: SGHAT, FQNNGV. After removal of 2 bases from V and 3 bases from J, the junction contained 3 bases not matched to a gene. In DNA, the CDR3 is TGTGCCAGCAGCTTACTAGCGGGAGGTAACTACGAGCAGTACTTC. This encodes CASSLLAGGNYEQYF.

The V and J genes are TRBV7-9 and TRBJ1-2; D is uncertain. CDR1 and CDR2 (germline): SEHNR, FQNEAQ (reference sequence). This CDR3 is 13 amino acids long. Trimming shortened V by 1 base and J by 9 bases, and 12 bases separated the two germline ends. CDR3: CASSLDLEGSYTF. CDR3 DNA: TGTGCCAGCAGCTTAGATCTCGAGGGTAGCTACACCTTC.

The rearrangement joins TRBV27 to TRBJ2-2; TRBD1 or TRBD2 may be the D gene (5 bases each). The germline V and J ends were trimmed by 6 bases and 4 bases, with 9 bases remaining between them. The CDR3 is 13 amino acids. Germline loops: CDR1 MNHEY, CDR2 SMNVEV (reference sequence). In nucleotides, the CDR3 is TGTGCCAGCAGAGAGGGGTTCACCGGGGAGCTGTTTTTT. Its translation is CASREGFTGELFF.

DNA of the CDR3: TGTGCCAGCAGTTACTCACTGGTAGCGGGAAGAAAAGGAGAGACCCAGTACTTC. It encodes CASSYSLVAGRKGETQYF. This chain links TRBV6-5 with TRBJ2-5, with 8 bases aligning to TRBD2. V was pared by 0 bases and J by 4 bases, with 13 bases of the junction left unmatched. The germline gives CDR1 MNHEY, CDR2 SVGAGI. CDR3 size: 18 residues.

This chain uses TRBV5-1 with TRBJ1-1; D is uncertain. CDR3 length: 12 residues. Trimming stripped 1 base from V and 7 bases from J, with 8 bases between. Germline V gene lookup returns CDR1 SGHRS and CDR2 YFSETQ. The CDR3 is CASSLPVVEAFF. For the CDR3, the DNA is TGCGCCAGCAGCTTGCCGGTTGTTGAAGCTTTCTTT.

For the CDR3, the DNA is TGCGCCAGCAGGGGGACAGAAGCGCCCTACGAGCAGTACTTC. Amino acids: CASRGTEAPYEQYF. This chain connects TRBV4-1 to TRBJ2-7, with TRBD1 matching 7 bases. The CDR3 has 14 residues. Germline loops: CDR1 MGHRA, CDR2 YSYEKL. V was pared by 6 bases and J by 2 bases, with 7 bases of the junction left unmatched.

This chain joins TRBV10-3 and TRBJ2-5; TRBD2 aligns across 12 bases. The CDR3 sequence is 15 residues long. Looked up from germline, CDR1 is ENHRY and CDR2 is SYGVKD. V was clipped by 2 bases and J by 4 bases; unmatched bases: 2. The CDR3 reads CAISEPGLAGETQYF. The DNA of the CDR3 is TGTGCCATCAGTGAGCCGGGACTAGCGGGAGAGACCCAGTACTTC.

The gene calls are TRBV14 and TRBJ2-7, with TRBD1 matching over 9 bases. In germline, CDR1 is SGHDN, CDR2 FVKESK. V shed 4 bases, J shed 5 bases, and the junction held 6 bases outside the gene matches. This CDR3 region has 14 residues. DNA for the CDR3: TGTGCCAGCAGCCTAGGGACAGGGTTCCACGAGCAGTACTTC. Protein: CASSLGTGFHEQYF. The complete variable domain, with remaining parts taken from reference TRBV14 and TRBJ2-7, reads EAGVTQFPSHSVIEKGQTVTLRCDPISGHDNLYWYRRVMGKEIKFLLHFVKESKQDESGMPNNRFLAERTGGTYSTLKVQPAELEDSGVYFCASSLGTGFHEQYFGPGTRLTVT.

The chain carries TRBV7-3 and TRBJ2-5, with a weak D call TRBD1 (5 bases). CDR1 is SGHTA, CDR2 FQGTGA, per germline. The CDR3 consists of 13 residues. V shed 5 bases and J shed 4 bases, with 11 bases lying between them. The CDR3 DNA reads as TGTGCCAGCAGCATAGGGGTCGGAGAGACCCAGTACTTC. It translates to CASSIGVGETQYF.

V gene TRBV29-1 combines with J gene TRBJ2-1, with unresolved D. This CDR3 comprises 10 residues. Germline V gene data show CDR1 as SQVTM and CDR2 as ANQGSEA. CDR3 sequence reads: CRTDTDEQFF. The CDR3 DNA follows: TGCCGCACCGATACGGATGAGCAGTTCTTC.

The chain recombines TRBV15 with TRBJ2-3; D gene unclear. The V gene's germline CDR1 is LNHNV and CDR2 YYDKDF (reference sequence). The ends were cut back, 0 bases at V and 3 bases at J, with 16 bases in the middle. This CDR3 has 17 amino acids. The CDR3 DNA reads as TGTGCCACCAGCAGAGATAGCAGCAAGGGAACGACAGATACGCAGTATTTT. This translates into CATSRDSSKGTTDTQYF.

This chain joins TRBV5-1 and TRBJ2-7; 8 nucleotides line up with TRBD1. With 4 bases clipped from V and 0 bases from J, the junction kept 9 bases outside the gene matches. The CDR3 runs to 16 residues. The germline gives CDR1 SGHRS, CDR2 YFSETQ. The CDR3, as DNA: TGCGCCAGCAGCCCCGTCGGACAGGGAGGCTCCTACGAGCAGTACTTC. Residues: CASSPVGQGGSYEQYF.